The text below deals with one T cell receptor beta chain. Its matching antigen is unknown. This entry comes from a study of T cells after posttransplantation cyclophosphamide. A marrow graft followed busulfan-fludarabine conditioning, with cyclophosphamide on days +3 and +4. V was trimmed by 6 bases and J by 11 bases, leaving 17 bases between them. The V gene's germline CDR1 is LGHNT and CDR2 FRNRAP. CDR3 length: 14 amino acids. Findings of the study overall: Donor CD8+ memory clones often dominated recipient blood repertoires at later times. Recipient CMV seropositivity and CMV reactivation strongly tracked TRB clonality. Blood and skin or GI T cell repertoires showed limited TRB overlap.

This table comes from immunoSEQ multiplex PCR, and its TCRdb copy is limited to in-frame clones, with some not included. The sample records over 20,000 clones, about 86% being singletons. This chain links TRBV12-5 with TRBJ1-6; TRBD1 is a possible D gene (5 bases). The specimen was PBMCs, collected after allogeneic stem cell transplant with posttransplant cyclophosphamide. This receptor was taken from a female patient aged 30 to 40 who received an allogeneic stem cell transplant from an unrelated donor, was CMV-positive, and had no GVHD. Some T cells here may be from the graft donor. This CDR3 is CASGLEGDSPPLHF. CDR3 nucleotides: TGTGCTAGTGGGCTTGAAGGGGACTCACCACCCCTCCACTTT.